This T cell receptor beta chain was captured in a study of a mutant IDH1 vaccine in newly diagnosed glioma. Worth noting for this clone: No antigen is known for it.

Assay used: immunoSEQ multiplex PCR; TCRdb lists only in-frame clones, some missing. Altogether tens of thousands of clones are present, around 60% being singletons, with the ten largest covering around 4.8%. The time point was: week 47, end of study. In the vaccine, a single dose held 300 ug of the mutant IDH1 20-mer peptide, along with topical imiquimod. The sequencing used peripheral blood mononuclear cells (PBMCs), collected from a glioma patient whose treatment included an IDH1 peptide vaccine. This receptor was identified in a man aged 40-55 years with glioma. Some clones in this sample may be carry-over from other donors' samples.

The CDR3 region has the DNA TGTGCCAGCAGTTACTCACAGGGAATCCACGAGCAGTACTTC. Encoded protein: CASSYSQGIHEQYF. The chain joins TRBV6-6 to TRBJ2-7; a possible D gene is TRBD1 (6 bases). Germline loops: CDR1 MNHNY, CDR2 SVGAGI (reference sequence). This CDR3 comprises 14 residues. Trimming cost V 0 bases and J 5 bases, with 11 bases left between them.